This T cell receptor (beta chain) emerged from a study of T-cell reconstitution after alpha-beta-depleted transplantation in children. Whole-study findings and limits: It was newly produced T cells that mostly accounted for T-cell counts and diversity one year after transplant. The origin of alpha-beta T cells about two months after transplant was reportedly several hundred expanded graft clones. Where some patients showed high TCRbeta diversity at day 60, it came from recipient T cells and thymic progenitors that had survived.

This clonotype was seen ten or more times. Its cognate antigen is unknown. A TCRbeta library incorporating unique molecular identifiers was prepared. TCRdb independently ran MiXCR on the PCR reads; one entry per CDR3 protein. This table holds 120,000 to 150,000 distinct CDR3 sequences, about 9% found once. The V end was cut by 1 base, the J end by 7 bases, with 11 bases between. The CDR3 covers 14 residues. This chain links TRBV12-3 or TRBV12-4 with TRBJ1-5; D is undetermined. The receptor was isolated from a female patient between 2 and 15 years old who had a stem cell transplant for congenital amegakaryocytic thrombocytopenia, so the T cells may come from the graft donor. The material was PBMCs, mostly from graft donor cells, obtained 180 days after TCRalphabeta/CD19-depleted stem cell transplant. In DNA form, the CDR3 reads TGTGCCAGCAGTTTAGTAAAGAATGGCCAGCCCCAGCATTTT. Its translation is CASSLVKNGQPQHF.